This T cell receptor (beta chain) was recorded in a study of T cells in Graves' hyperthyroidism and ophthalmopathy. TCR beta CDR3 regions were amplified from RNA. The HTBI set primed first-round TCR CDR3 RT-PCR. One entry per CDR3 protein, called by TCRdb with MiXCR from the multiplex PCR reads. The sample includes approximately 600,000 distinct CDR3 sequences, under 20% seen only once; the top ten take 3% to 4.5%. The sequence was obtained from a woman between 25 and 40 years old with Graves' hyperthyroidism. Sequenced: blood.

Written as DNA, the CDR3 is TGTGCCAGCAGCCTCACTGGTTCTACGGACTACGAGCAGTACTTC. This codes for CASSLTGSTDYEQYF. This chain connects TRBV6-2 or TRBV6-3 to TRBJ2-7; no reliable D call. The CDR3 consists of 15 residues. The V end lost 6 bases, the J end lost 3 bases, and 18 bases lay between the germline ends. CDR1 is MNHEY and CDR2 is SVGEGT in the germline V gene.